This entry lists 6 T cell receptor beta chains sequenced from one sample in a study of blood T cell repertoires in COVID-19. Clones were sequenced by immunoSEQ multiplex PCR, and TCRdb holds only the in-frame ones, with some missing. The table lists around 140,000 clones, 65% to 90% of them singletons. The sample consisted of peripheral blood. Source of these receptors: a woman aged 60-75 years with active or convalescent COVID-19.

This clone came up once. The chain combines TRBV19 with TRBJ2-5, with a weak D call TRBD2 (7 bases). Germline lookup yields CDR1 LNHDA and CDR2 SQIVND (reference sequence). The V end lost 5 bases, the J end lost 5 bases, and 15 bases lay between the germline ends. The CDR3 runs 14 residues. DNA for the CDR3: TGTGCCAGTAGTCCTTTGGGGGGGGCGGAGACCCAGTACTTC. Translated: CASSPLGGAETQYF.

This chain connects TRBV5-4 to TRBJ2-5; 11 bases are shared with TRBD2. Germline V gene lookup returns CDR1 SGHNT and CDR2 YYREEE (reference sequence). Unmatched junction bases numbered 10, after V lost 4 bases and J lost 5 bases. The CDR3 runs to 16 residues. The CDR3 loop is CASSPQTSGSWETQYF. The CDR3 nucleotides are TGTGCCAGCAGCCCTCAAACTAGCGGGAGCTGGGAGACCCAGTACTTC. Drawing the rest from reference TRBV5-4 and TRBJ2-5, the complete variable domain is ETGVTQSPTHLIKTRGQQVTLRCSSQSGHNTVSWYQQALGQGPQFIFQYYREEENGRGNFPPRFSGLQFPNYSSELNVNALELDDSALYLCASSPQTSGSWETQYFGPGTRLLVL.

The gene calls are TRBV3-1 (or the pseudogene TRBV3-2) and TRBJ2-2; D unclear. In germline, CDR1 is LGHDT, CDR2 YNNKEL (reference sequence). This CDR3 is 12 amino acids long. V shed 3 bases and J shed 8 bases, with 7 bases lying between them. Written as DNA, the CDR3 is TGTGCCAGCAGCCACAAGACAGGGGAGCTGTTTTTT. Amino acids: CASSHKTGELFF.

Turning to this clone: The sample has other DNA sequences that encode this CDR3 too. This sequence joins TRBV28 and TRBJ2-1, with 7 bases fitting TRBD2. This CDR3 has 22 residues. The germline gives CDR1 MDHEN, CDR2 SYDVKM. V lost 6 bases to trimming and J lost 5 bases; unmatched junction nucleotides: 31. The DNA of the CDR3 is TGTGCCAGCAGGTTTCCTTCCTGGGTGCGTCGGGGGGTGGGGCGGGAGAACAATGAGCAGTTCTTC. Its protein product is CASRFPSWVRRGVGRENNEQFF.

This clone has a handful of counts. In DNA, the CDR3 is TGTGCCAGCAGCATCCGAACGGCCTCAAGGGGCTCTGCCACCGGGGAGCTGTTTTTT. This gives the protein CASSIRTASRGSATGELFF. The rearrangement joins TRBV7-2 to TRBJ2-2; D perhaps matches TRBD1 (5 bases). This CDR3 is 19 amino acids long. V was shortened by 5 bases and J by 4 bases, with 26 bases between the two germline ends. Germline CDR1 and CDR2: SGHTA and FQGNSA.

This clone has just a few counts. The chain recombines TRBV5-4 with TRBJ1-4; maybe TRBD1 (5 bases). The V and J ends lost 4 bases and 4 bases respectively, with 17 bases between them. CDR1 is SGHNT, CDR2 YYREEE, per germline (reference sequence). The CDR3 is 16 amino acids. CDR3 protein: CASSPRGPGNNEKLFF. The DNA for the CDR3 is TGTGCCAGCAGCCCCAGAGGACCAGGGAATAATGAAAAACTGTTTTTT.